The rows below give T cell receptor beta chains drawn from one sample of a study of T cell responses to AZD1222 COVID-19 vaccine. TCRdb's copy holds only in-frame clones and misses some; the assay was immunoSEQ multiplex PCR. The table lists 100,000 or so clones, around 94% of them singletons. The input for sequencing was peripheral blood, taken on day 0 of AZD1222 vaccination. These receptors came from an adult in good health. CDR3s include the opening cysteine and the closing phenylalanine or tryptophan. A D gene is named only where the DNA matches it firmly. Some rows mark clone size as missing; the rest say once, few, many or name a class of expanded clone.

v_call	j_call	clone_size	d_call	cdr3_aa	cdr3_nt
TRBV4-3	TRBJ1-2	.	.	CASSQVLSYGYTF	TGCGCCAGCAGCCAAGTGCTGAGTTATGGCTACACCTTC
TRBV14	TRBJ2-7	.	.	CASSLSLPFEQYF	TGTGCCAGCAGCCTGAGTCTTCCTTTCGAGCAGTACTTC
TRBV10-3	TRBJ2-7	once	.	CAISQPGVVYEQYF	TGTGCCATCAGTCAGCCGGGAGTCGTCTACGAGCAGTACTTC
TRBV5-1	TRBJ1-5	once	.	CASSLYRGQPQHF	TGCGCCAGCAGCTTGTATAGGGGCCAGCCCCAGCATTTT
TRBV19	TRBJ1-1	.	TRBD1	CAVLTGGTEAFF	TGTGCCGTGTTAACAGGGGGGACTGAAGCTTTCTTT
TRBV11-3	TRBJ1-1	.	TRBD1	CASSHGGGLEAFF	TGTGCCAGCAGTCACGGAGGGGGCCTTGAAGCTTTCTTT
TRBV6-4	TRBJ2-3	.	TRBD2	CASSRLAGRTDTQYF	TGTGCCAGCAGTCGACTAGCGGGGAGGACAGATACGCAGTATTTT
TRBV18	TRBJ2-1	.	TRBD2	CASSPLAGVSYDSYNEQFF	TGTGCCAGCTCACCACTAGCGGGAGTGTCATACGACTCCTACAATGAGCAGTTCTTC
TRBV2	TRBJ2-5	.	.	CASSDFSIWSRYF	TGTGCCAGCAGTGATTTCTCAATCTGGTCTCGGTACTTC
TRBV19	TRBJ1-2	.	TRBD1	CASSLLGQGARVYGYTF	TGTGCCAGTAGTTTATTAGGACAGGGGGCGAGAGTTTATGGCTACACCTTC
TRBV9	TRBJ1-3	.	.	CASGFNSGNTIYF	TGTGCCTCCGGGTTCAATTCTGGAAACACCATATATTTT
TRBV2	TRBJ1-4	.	.	CASSPRAEKLFF	TGTGCCAGCAGTCCCAGGGCTGAAAAACTGTTTTTT
TRBV28	TRBJ1-3	.	.	CASSPLRAENTIYF	TGTGCCAGCAGTCCACTTAGAGCAGAAAACACCATATATTTT
TRBV19	TRBJ1-5	.	.	CASSEAGAYQPQHF	TGTGCCAGTAGTGAGGCGGGGGCCTATCAGCCCCAGCATTTT
TRBV27	TRBJ2-3	.	.	CASKGPGTDTQYF	TGTGCCAGCAAGGGTCCCGGCACAGATACGCAGTATTTT
TRBV6-5	TRBJ1-4	.	.	CASSYEGGGEKLFF	TGTGCCAGCAGTTACGAGGGAGGCGGTGAAAAACTGTTTTTT
TRBV28	TRBJ2-7	.	TRBD2	CASSLYRTSGRSYEQYF	TGTGCCAGCAGTTTATATCGTACTAGCGGGAGATCCTACGAGCAGTACTTC
TRBV7-3	TRBJ2-2	.	TRBD2	CASSHAGGTGELFF	TGTGCCAGCAGCCATGCGGGGGGAACCGGGGAGCTGTTTTTT
TRBV7-9	TRBJ1-4	.	.	CASSFLPIASDRGEKLFF	TGTGCCAGCAGCTTTCTCCCTATTGCGTCCGACAGAGGCGAAAAACTGTTTTTT
TRBV6-5	TRBJ1-6	.	TRBD1	CASSYSDRVYNSPLHF	TGTGCCAGCAGTTACTCCGACAGGGTGTATAATTCACCCCTCCACTTT
TRBV4-1	TRBJ2-7	.	.	CASSQSFGESYEQYF	TGCGCCAGCAGCCAGTCCTTCGGTGAATCCTACGAGCAGTACTTC
TRBV6-2/TRBV6-3	TRBJ2-5	.	TRBD1	CASSYHDRGKETQYF	TGTGCCAGCAGTTACCATGACAGGGGGAAAGAGACCCAGTACTTC
TRBV12-3/TRBV12-4	TRBJ1-2	once	.	CASSQTAYYGYTF	TGTGCCAGCAGCCAGACAGCCTACTATGGCTACACCTTC
TRBV25-1	TRBJ1-2	.	.	CASSEYLSEGYGYTF	TGTGCCAGCAGTGAATATCTCTCGGAGGGGTATGGCTACACCTTC
TRBV5-5	TRBJ2-5	.	.	CASSWGPLQTQYF	TGTGCCAGCAGCTGGGGGCCCCTTCAGACCCAGTACTTC
TRBV2	TRBJ1-1	.	.	CASSEKGLNTEAFF	TGTGCCAGCAGTGAAAAGGGGTTGAACACTGAAGCTTTCTTT
TRBV29-1	TRBJ2-3	.	TRBD2	CSVTPSLAGVKDTQYF	TGCAGCGTTACACCTTCGTTAGCGGGAGTTAAAGATACGCAGTATTTT
TRBV20-1	TRBJ1-1	.	.	CSARPFTEAFF	TGCAGTGCTAGGCCCTTCACTGAAGCTTTCTTT
TRBV10-2	TRBJ2-6	.	TRBD1	CASRDRGLGANVLTF	TGCGCCAGCAGGGACAGGGGGCTTGGGGCCAACGTCCTGACTTTC
TRBV18	TRBJ1-2	.	.	CASSPPLREKGYTF	TGTGCCAGCTCACCACCGTTAAGGGAGAAAGGCTACACCTTC
TRBV27	TRBJ2-2	.	.	CASSYAAPGELFF	TGTGCCAGCAGCTACGCGGCCCCCGGGGAGCTGTTTTTT
TRBV6-2/TRBV6-3	TRBJ1-2	.	TRBD1	CASSNRDRGHDYGYTF	TGTGCCAGCAGCAATCGCGACAGGGGGCACGACTATGGCTACACCTTC
TRBV18	TRBJ1-4	.	.	CASSPSDLNEKLFF	TGTGCCAGCTCACCATCCGACCTAAATGAAAAACTGTTTTTT
TRBV18	TRBJ2-7	once	TRBD1	CASSLHSGQGAYEQYF	TGTGCCAGCTCACTCCACTCGGGACAGGGCGCCTACGAGCAGTACTTC
TRBV3-1/TRBV3-2	TRBJ2-3	.	.	CASSQARDFPLPPTDTQYF	TGTGCCAGCAGCCAGGCGAGGGACTTTCCGTTACCCCCAACAGATACGCAGTATTTT
TRBV5-1	TRBJ1-6	.	TRBD1	CASSWGTGRNSPLHF	TGCGCCAGCAGCTGGGGGACAGGGAGGAATTCACCCCTCCACTTT
TRBV5-8	TRBJ2-2	.	.	CASRFQTGLTTGELFF	TGTGCCAGCCGCTTCCAAACCGGGTTAACGACCGGGGAGCTGTTTTTT
TRBV2	TRBJ2-5	.	.	CASREGPLQETQYF	TGTGCCAGCAGGGAGGGACCCCTCCAAGAGACCCAGTACTTC
TRBV27	TRBJ2-3	once	.	CASSTGGTRTDTQYF	TGTGCCAGCAGTACTGGGGGGACCCGCACAGATACGCAGTATTTT
TRBV23-1	TRBJ1-2	.	.	CASSRCRGGYTF	TGCGCCAGCAGTCGGTGCAGGGGCGGCTACACCTTC
TRBV21-1	TRBJ2-7	once	.	CASSKVKDKSSYEQYF	TGTGCCAGCAGCAAAGTAAAGGACAAAAGCTCCTACGAGCAGTACTTC
TRBV4-1	TRBJ1-1	.	TRBD1	CASSQNPGQSKEAFF	TGCGCCAGCAGCCAGAACCCGGGACAGAGTAAGGAAGCTTTCTTT